This TCR beta chain came from a study of cytomegalovirus exposure and HLA in healthy donors. The CDR3 is 12 residues long. In germline, CDR1 is SQVTM, CDR2 ANQGSEA. Trimming stripped 6 bases from V and 4 bases from J, with 12 bases between. Study-level points and caveats: Later analysis indicated greater clonal expansion among HLA-associated TCR beta chains than among equally common other chains. Prior analysis indicated that the majority of TCR beta V segments exhibited productivity approximately 87% or approximately 30% of the time.

In regard to this clone: Antigen specificity is unknown.

PCR primers comprised 60 Vbeta and 13 Jbeta primers. Source study methods: Later analysis identified 80 million to 90 million unique TCR beta chains, some 10 million shared. Measured with immunoSEQ multiplex PCR; TCRdb has only the in-frame clones, and not every one. The V and J calls and clone size come from that table; D and trimming were worked out from the DNA. The profile shows over 150,000 clones, over 80% of them singletons. This rearrangement joins TRBV29-1 to TRBJ1-1, with D unresolved. The sequencing input was PBMCs. The sequence came from a girl aged 10-17 years in good health and CMV-seropositive. The CDR3 DNA is TGCAGCGTCCCGTTTAGATCCACTGAAGCTTTCTTT. Its protein is CSVPFRSTEAFF. The variable domain in full, completed from reference TRBV29-1 and TRBJ1-1, reads SAVISQKPSRDICQRGTSLTIQCQVDSQVTMMFWYRQQPGQSLTLIATANQGSEATYESGFVIDKFPISRPNLTFSTLTVSNMSPEDSSIYLCSVPFRSTEAFFGQGTRLTVV.